Listed here are 2 T cell receptor beta chains from one sample, sequenced in a study of regulatory T cells in long-lasting Graves disease. The time point is: newly diagnosed GD, antithyroid drugs for less than 3 months. The TCR library was made from RNA extracted from PBMCs. In building TCR beta libraries, iRepertoire HTBI primers were used together with Arm-PCR of CDR3 regions. TCRdb analysed the multiplex PCR reads with MiXCR anew, one entry per CDR3 protein. The sample carries approximately 400,000 distinct CDR3 sequences, 15% recorded once. These data were likewise used in another study, on T cells in Graves' hyperthyroidism and ophthalmopathy.

The specimen was peripheral blood mononuclear cells (PBMCs), collected at new diagnosis, from a patient treated with antithyroid drugs. These receptors all stem from a woman in her twenties or thirties with Graves disease.

This chain uses TRBV28 with TRBJ2-5; no clear D gene. Germline CDR1 reads MDHEN; CDR2 reads SYDVKM. The CDR3 is made up of 13 amino acids. V lost 3 bases to trimming and J lost 3 bases, with 8 bases between them. The CDR3 DNA is TGTGCCAGCAGTTTTCCCCTCAAAGAGACCCAGTACTTC. This encodes CASSFPLKETQYF.

This clonotype was observed a handful of times. The chain has TRBV6-2 or TRBV6-3 and TRBJ2-2, with TRBD2 matching over 7 bases. Looked up from germline, CDR1 is MNHEY and CDR2 is SVGEGT. The ends lost 5 bases at V and 6 bases at J; junction bases unmatched: 6. This CDR3 comprises 14 residues. The CDR3 region is CASSGLVSPGELFF. CDR3 nucleotide sequence: TGTGCCAGCAGTGGACTAGTTTCCCCCGGGGAGCTGTTTTTT.